The clone carrying this T cell receptor beta chain was picked up a small number of times. Its specificity is not known. The authors incorporated unique molecular identifiers into the TCR beta cDNA libraries. TCRdb passed the PCR reads through MiXCR, listing each CDR3 protein once. The sample includes 650,000 to 850,000 distinct CDR3 sequences, about 45% seen only once; the top ten take roughly 5%. This sample was included in a study of post-analysis software for immune sequencing data. CDR1 and CDR2 from the germline V gene are SGHAT and FQDESV (reference sequence). J lost 2 bases, V lost 5 bases, and 9 bases had no gene match. The CDR3 is 17 amino acids. Study findings and constraints: Comparison of patients with controls showed five TRBV segments more frequent in patients, TRBV5-6, TRBV5-1 and TRBV20-1 among them.

The sequence was obtained from a girl aged 5-17 years with multiple sclerosis. V gene TRBV11-1 combines with J gene TRBJ2-7, with TRBD2 identical over 13 bases. Specimen: blood. DNA for the CDR3: TGTGCCAGCAGCCCTGGGACTAGCGGGATTCGGACCTACGAGCAGTACTTC. Amino acids: CASSPGTSGIRTYEQYF.